The rows below give T cell receptor beta chains drawn from one sample of a study of T cell responses to AZD1222 COVID-19 vaccine. TCRdb's copy holds only in-frame clones and misses some; the assay was immunoSEQ multiplex PCR. Found here are 150,000 to 200,000 clones, over 90% of them singletons; the top ten hold roughly 3.8%. The source was peripheral blood, collected on day 0 of AZD1222 vaccination. Source of these receptors: an adult in good health. CDR3s include the opening cysteine and the closing phenylalanine or tryptophan. D genes are given only for firm matches. Clone size, where shown, is once, few, many, or a class for clones that have expanded.

V gene: TRBV19
D gene: TRBD1
clone size: -
J gene: TRBJ1-2
CDR3 protein: CASQGSGQPYGYTF
CDR3 DNA: TGTGCCAGTCAGGGATCGGGACAGCCCTATGGCTACACCTTC

V gene: TRBV11-2
D gene: -
clone size: -
J gene: TRBJ2-6
CDR3 protein: CASSFTSGANVLTF
CDR3 DNA: TGTGCCAGCAGCTTTACCTCTGGGGCCAACGTCCTGACTTTC

V gene: TRBV3-1/TRBV3-2
D gene: -
clone size: -
J gene: TRBJ1-2
CDR3 protein: CASSQGTDYGYTF
CDR3 DNA: TGTGCCAGCAGCCAAGGGACGGACTATGGCTACACCTTC

V gene: TRBV6-5
D gene: -
clone size: -
J gene: TRBJ1-2
CDR3 protein: CASSYGAGYTF
CDR3 DNA: TGTGCCAGCAGTTACGGTGCTGGCTACACCTTC

V gene: TRBV20-1
D gene: -
clone size: -
J gene: TRBJ2-1
CDR3 protein: CSARAGYEQFF
CDR3 DNA: TGCAGTGCTAGAGCAGGGTATGAGCAGTTCTTC

V gene: TRBV10-3
D gene: -
clone size: -
J gene: TRBJ1-5
CDR3 protein: CAISEFPSRSGEGTQHF
CDR3 DNA: TGTGCCATCAGTGAGTTCCCCTCACGATCAGGCGAAGGGACCCAGCATTTT

V gene: TRBV19
D gene: TRBD2
clone size: -
J gene: TRBJ2-3
CDR3 protein: CASSMRLAGALDTQYF
CDR3 DNA: TGTGCCAGTAGTATGAGACTAGCGGGAGCTCTGGATACGCAGTATTTT

V gene: TRBV5-1
D gene: -
clone size: -
J gene: TRBJ1-5
CDR3 protein: CASSEEPGYSNQPQHF
CDR3 DNA: TGCGCCAGCAGCGAAGAGCCAGGGTATAGCAATCAGCCCCAGCATTTT

V gene: TRBV19
D gene: -
clone size: -
J gene: TRBJ1-5
CDR3 protein: CASSIVLGVVQPQHF
CDR3 DNA: TGTGCCAGTAGTATAGTTTTGGGGGTGGTTCAGCCCCAGCATTTT

V gene: TRBV2
D gene: TRBD1
clone size: -
J gene: TRBJ1-4
CDR3 protein: CASSRDRFNEKLFF
CDR3 DNA: TGTGCCAGTTCGCGGGACAGGTTTAATGAAAAACTGTTTTTT

V gene: TRBV19
D gene: TRBD1
clone size: -
J gene: TRBJ1-2
CDR3 protein: CASSTGTAYGYTF
CDR3 DNA: TGTGCCAGTAGTACAGGGACAGCGTATGGCTACACCTTC

V gene: TRBV6-4
D gene: -
clone size: -
J gene: TRBJ2-3
CDR3 protein: CASSQAAQGSDTQYF
CDR3 DNA: TGTGCCAGCAGCCAAGCGGCACAGGGTTCGGATACGCAGTATTTT

V gene: TRBV5-1
D gene: -
clone size: -
J gene: TRBJ2-3
CDR3 protein: CASSSTAYSTDTQYF
CDR3 DNA: TGCGCCAGCAGCAGTACAGCGTATAGCACAGATACGCAGTATTTT

V gene: TRBV7-9
D gene: -
clone size: -
J gene: TRBJ2-1
CDR3 protein: CASTGGGSSYNEQFF
CDR3 DNA: TGTGCCAGCACAGGGGGCGGGAGCTCCTACAATGAGCAGTTCTTC

V gene: TRBV6-1
D gene: TRBD1
clone size: -
J gene: TRBJ1-2
CDR3 protein: CASSETIWGTGVNYGYTF
CDR3 DNA: TGTGCCAGCAGTGAAACTATATGGGGGACAGGGGTAAACTATGGCTACACCTTC

V gene: TRBV5-1
D gene: -
clone size: -
J gene: TRBJ2-2
CDR3 protein: CASSLRAANGELFF
CDR3 DNA: TGCGCCAGCAGCTTGAGGGCAGCCAACGGGGAGCTGTTTTTT

V gene: TRBV5-4
D gene: -
clone size: -
J gene: TRBJ2-5
CDR3 protein: CASSLWASQETQYF
CDR3 DNA: TGTGCCAGCAGCTTGTGGGCGAGTCAAGAGACCCAGTACTTC

V gene: TRBV27
D gene: -
clone size: -
J gene: TRBJ2-1
CDR3 protein: CASSLLFLEARSSYNEQFF
CDR3 DNA: TGTGCCAGCAGTTTATTATTCTTGGAAGCGCGGAGCTCCTACAATGAGCAGTTCTTC

V gene: TRBV2
D gene: -
clone size: -
J gene: TRBJ1-2
CDR3 protein: CASSDRGYGYTF
CDR3 DNA: TGTGCCAGCAGTGACAGAGGGTATGGCTACACCTTC

V gene: TRBV7-9
D gene: -
clone size: -
J gene: TRBJ1-1
CDR3 protein: CASSLFGHRRGTEAFF
CDR3 DNA: TGTGCCAGCAGCTTATTCGGCCACAGGCGCGGAACTGAAGCTTTCTTT

V gene: TRBV2
D gene: TRBD1
clone size: -
J gene: TRBJ1-4
CDR3 protein: CATTRTGEGEKLFF
CDR3 DNA: TGTGCCACCACTCGGACAGGGGAGGGTGAAAAACTGTTTTTT

V gene: TRBV5-1
D gene: TRBD1
clone size: -
J gene: TRBJ1-4
CDR3 protein: CASSPGQRNEKLFF
CDR3 DNA: TGCGCCAGCAGCCCGGGACAGCGTAATGAAAAACTGTTTTTT

V gene: TRBV2
D gene: -
clone size: -
J gene: TRBJ1-6
CDR3 protein: CASSVSEGGFPLHF
CDR3 DNA: TGTGCCAGCAGTGTTTCTGAGGGCGGGTTTCCCCTCCACTTT

V gene: TRBV11-2
D gene: -
clone size: few
J gene: TRBJ2-3
CDR3 protein: CASSLVTVSSDTQYF
CDR3 DNA: TGTGCCAGCAGCTTAGTTACAGTCTCCTCAGATACGCAGTATTTT

V gene: TRBV2
D gene: -
clone size: -
J gene: TRBJ1-1
CDR3 protein: CASSETRVKAEAFF
CDR3 DNA: TGTGCCAGCAGTGAGACCAGGGTAAAAGCTGAAGCTTTCTTT

V gene: TRBV3-1/TRBV3-2
D gene: -
clone size: -
J gene: TRBJ1-2
CDR3 protein: CASTWGARYNYGYTF
CDR3 DNA: TGTGCCAGCACCTGGGGGGCGCGTTATAACTATGGCTACACCTTC

V gene: TRBV10-2
D gene: -
clone size: -
J gene: TRBJ2-2
CDR3 protein: CASRRVQSTGELFF
CDR3 DNA: TGCGCCAGCAGGAGGGTCCAATCCACCGGGGAGCTGTTTTTT